This TCR beta chain derives from a study of regulatory T cells in long-lasting Graves disease. V was shortened by 6 bases and J by 2 bases, with 10 bases between the two germline ends. The germline gives CDR1 LGHDT, CDR2 YNNKEL (reference sequence). This CDR3 has 14 amino acids. The time point denotes: newly diagnosed GD, antithyroid drugs for less than 3 months. Extracted PBMC RNA gave rise to the TCR library. Concerning this clonotype itself: This sequence is one base from a far larger clone and is likely a read error.

With iRepertoire HTBI primers and Arm-PCR of CDR3 regions, TCR beta libraries were built. TCRdb reprocessed the multiplex PCR reads with MiXCR, giving one entry per CDR3 protein. The repertoire includes a few hundred thousand distinct CDR3 sequences, roughly 18% of them detected once, and less than 15% sits in the top ten. These data are also associated with another study on T cells in Graves' hyperthyroidism and ophthalmopathy. That study adds: A set of HTBI primers served as the primers for a first-round RT-PCR of the TCR CDR3.

The TCR originated in a woman in her twenties or thirties with Graves disease. The sample was peripheral blood mononuclear cells (PBMCs), taken at new diagnosis, from a patient treated with antithyroid drugs. V usage is TRBV3-1 and J usage is TRBJ1-4; perhaps TRBD1 as D (6 bases). The CDR3 loop is CASSPDRTNEKLFF. DNA for the CDR3: TGTGCCAGCAGTCCCGACAGGACTAATGAAAAACTGTTTTTT.